What follows describes a single T cell receptor (beta chain). Only in-frame clones appear in the TCRdb table, and some are missing; sequencing was by immunoSEQ multiplex PCR. Of 75,000 to 100,000 clones in the sample, roughly 85% are singletons; the top ten hold over 7.5%. This entry comes from a study of PD-L1 blockade in urothelial cancer. As for the study in general: As for prior chemotherapy regimens, patients had received 0 to 3.

The V end was cut by 6 bases, the J end by 1 base, with 3 bases between. This CDR3 comprises 11 residues. Germline lookup yields CDR1 LNHDA and CDR2 SQIVND (reference sequence). Time point in this sample: peripheral blood 6 weeks after treatment start. The rearrangement links TRBV19 to TRBJ2-5; D uncertain. The source is a man between 65 and 85 years old with urothelial cancer. The sequenced sample was PBMCs, obtained around atezolizumab (anti-PD-L1) treatment. The CDR3, as DNA: TGTGCCAGTAGCCTCCAAGAGACCCAGTACTTC. This sequence encodes CASSLQETQYF.